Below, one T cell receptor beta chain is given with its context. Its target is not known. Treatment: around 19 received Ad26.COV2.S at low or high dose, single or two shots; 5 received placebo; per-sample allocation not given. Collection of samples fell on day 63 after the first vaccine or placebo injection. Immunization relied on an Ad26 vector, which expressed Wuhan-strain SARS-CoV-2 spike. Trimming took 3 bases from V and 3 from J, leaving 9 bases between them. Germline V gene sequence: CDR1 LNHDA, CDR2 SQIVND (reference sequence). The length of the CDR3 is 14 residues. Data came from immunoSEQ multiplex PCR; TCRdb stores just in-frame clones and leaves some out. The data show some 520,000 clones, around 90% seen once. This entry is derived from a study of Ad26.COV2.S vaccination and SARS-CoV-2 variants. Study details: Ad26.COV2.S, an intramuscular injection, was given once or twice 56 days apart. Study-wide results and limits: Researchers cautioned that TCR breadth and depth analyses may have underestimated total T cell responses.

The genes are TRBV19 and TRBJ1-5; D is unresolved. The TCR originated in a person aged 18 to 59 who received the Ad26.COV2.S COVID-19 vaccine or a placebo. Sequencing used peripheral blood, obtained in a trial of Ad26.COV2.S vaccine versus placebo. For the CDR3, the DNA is TGTGCCAGTAGTATCGACGGACCCAATCAGCCCCAGCATTTT. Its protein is CASSIDGPNQPQHF.